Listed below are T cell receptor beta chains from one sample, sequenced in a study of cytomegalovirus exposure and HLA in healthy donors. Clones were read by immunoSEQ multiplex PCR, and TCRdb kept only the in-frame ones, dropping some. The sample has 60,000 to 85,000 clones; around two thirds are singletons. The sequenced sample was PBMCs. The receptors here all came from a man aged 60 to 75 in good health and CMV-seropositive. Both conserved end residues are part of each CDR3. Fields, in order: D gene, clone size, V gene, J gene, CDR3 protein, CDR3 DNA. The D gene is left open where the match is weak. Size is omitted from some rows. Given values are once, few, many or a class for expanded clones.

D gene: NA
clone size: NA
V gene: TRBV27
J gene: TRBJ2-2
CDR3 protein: CASTHIGLTTGELFF
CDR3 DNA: TGTGCCAGCACTCATATCGGACTAACGACCGGGGAGCTGTTTTTT

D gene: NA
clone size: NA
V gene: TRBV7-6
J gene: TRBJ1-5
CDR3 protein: CASSLYLGDNGNQPQHF
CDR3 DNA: TGTGCCAGCAGCTTGTACCTCGGGGACAACGGCAATCAGCCCCAGCATTTT

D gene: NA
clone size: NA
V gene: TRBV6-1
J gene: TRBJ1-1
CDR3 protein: CASSEAAVAFF
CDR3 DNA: TGTGCCAGCAGTGAAGCAGCCGTGGCTTTCTTT

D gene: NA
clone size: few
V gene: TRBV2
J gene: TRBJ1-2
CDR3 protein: CASREGLRGGYTF
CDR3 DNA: TGTGCCAGCAGAGAGGGACTTAGAGGGGGCTACACCTTC

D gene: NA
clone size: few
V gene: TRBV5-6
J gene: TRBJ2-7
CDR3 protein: CASSLGGGFSYEQYF
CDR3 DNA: TGTGCCAGCAGCTTGGGGGGGGGCTTCTCCTACGAGCAGTACTTC

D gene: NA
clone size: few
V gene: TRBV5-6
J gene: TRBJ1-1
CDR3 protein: CASSLPGSLNTEAFF
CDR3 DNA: TGTGCCAGCAGCTTGCCAGGGTCTCTGAACACTGAAGCTTTCTTT

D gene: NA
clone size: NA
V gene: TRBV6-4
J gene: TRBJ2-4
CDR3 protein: CASKTGCPLAKNIQYF
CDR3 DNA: TGTGCCAGCAAGACCGGGTGCCCTCTAGCCAAAAACATTCAGTACTTC

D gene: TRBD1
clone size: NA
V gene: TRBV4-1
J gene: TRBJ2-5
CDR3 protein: CASSLATGVQETQYF
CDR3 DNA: TGCGCCAGCAGCTTGGCGACAGGGGTACAAGAGACCCAGTACTTC

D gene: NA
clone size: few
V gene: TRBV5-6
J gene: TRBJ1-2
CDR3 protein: CASRGGVRKFEENYGYTF
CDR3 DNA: TGTGCCAGCAGAGGGGGGGTAAGAAAGTTTGAGGAGAACTATGGCTACACCTTC

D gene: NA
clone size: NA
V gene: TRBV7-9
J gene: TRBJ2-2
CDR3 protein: CSSSAFLDQANTGELFF
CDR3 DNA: TGTTCCAGCAGCGCGTTCCTTGACCAGGCTAACACCGGGGAGCTGTTTTTT

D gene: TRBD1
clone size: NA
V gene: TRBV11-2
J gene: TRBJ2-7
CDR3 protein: CASSYFDRDSYEQYF
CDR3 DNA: TGTGCCAGCAGCTACTTCGACAGGGACTCCTACGAGCAGTACTTC

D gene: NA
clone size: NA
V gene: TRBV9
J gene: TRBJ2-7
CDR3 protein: CASSVGRGRPYEQYF
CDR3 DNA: TGTGCCAGCAGCGTAGGGCGGGGGCGACCCTACGAGCAGTACTTC

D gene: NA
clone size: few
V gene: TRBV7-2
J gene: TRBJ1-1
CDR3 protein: CASSRGMNTEAFF
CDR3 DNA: TGTGCCAGCAGCCGGGGGATGAACACTGAAGCTTTCTTT

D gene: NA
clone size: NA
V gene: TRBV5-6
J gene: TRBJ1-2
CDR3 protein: CASSLRGGNYGYTF
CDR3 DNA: TGTGCCAGCAGTTTGAGAGGGGGAAACTATGGCTACACCTTC

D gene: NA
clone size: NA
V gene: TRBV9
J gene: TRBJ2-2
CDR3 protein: CASSPRTLNTGELFF
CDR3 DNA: TGTGCCAGCAGCCCCCGGACTCTTAACACCGGGGAGCTGTTTTTT

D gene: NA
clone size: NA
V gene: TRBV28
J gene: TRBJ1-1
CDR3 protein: CASSLRGGEGEEAFF
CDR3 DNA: TGTGCCAGCAGTTTAAGGGGGGGCGAAGGGGAAGAAGCTTTCTTT

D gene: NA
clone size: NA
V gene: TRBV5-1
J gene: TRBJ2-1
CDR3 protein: CASSPDGEPSNEQFF
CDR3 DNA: TGCGCCAGCAGCCCGGACGGGGAGCCTAGCAATGAGCAGTTCTTC

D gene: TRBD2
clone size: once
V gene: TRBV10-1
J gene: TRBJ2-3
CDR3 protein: CASSEKRGELNTQYF
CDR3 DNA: TGCGCCAGCAGTGAGAAGCGGGGAGAGTTAAATACGCAGTATTTT

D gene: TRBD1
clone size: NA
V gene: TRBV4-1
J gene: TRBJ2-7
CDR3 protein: CASSQRQGMPYEQYF
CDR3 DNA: TGCGCCAGCAGCCAGAGACAGGGGATGCCCTACGAGCAGTACTTC

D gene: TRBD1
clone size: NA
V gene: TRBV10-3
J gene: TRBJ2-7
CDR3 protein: CAIRDRNYEQYF
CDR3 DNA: TGTGCCATCAGGGACAGGAACTACGAGCAGTACTTC

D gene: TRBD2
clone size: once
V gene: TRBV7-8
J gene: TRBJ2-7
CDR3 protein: CASSPYRTSGGYEQYF
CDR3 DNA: TGTGCCAGCAGCCCGTACAGGACTAGCGGGGGTTACGAGCAGTACTTC

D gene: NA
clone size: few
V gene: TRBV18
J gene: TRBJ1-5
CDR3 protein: CASSPTQGGNQPQHF
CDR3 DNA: TGTGCCAGCTCACCAACCCAGGGTGGCAACCAGCCCCAGCATTTT

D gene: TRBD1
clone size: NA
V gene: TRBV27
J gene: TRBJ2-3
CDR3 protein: CASSLSPGTGLTDTQYF
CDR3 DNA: TGTGCCAGCAGTTTATCACCCGGGACAGGGCTGACAGATACGCAGTATTTT

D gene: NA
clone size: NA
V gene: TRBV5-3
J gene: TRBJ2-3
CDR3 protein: CARSLRTQAVGTDTQYF
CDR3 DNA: TGTGCCAGAAGCTTAAGAACACAGGCGGTGGGCACAGATACGCAGTATTTT

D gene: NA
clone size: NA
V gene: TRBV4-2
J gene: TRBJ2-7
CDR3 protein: CASSQVGPNYEQYF
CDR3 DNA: TGTGCCAGCAGTCAAGTGGGGCCCAATTACGAGCAGTACTTC

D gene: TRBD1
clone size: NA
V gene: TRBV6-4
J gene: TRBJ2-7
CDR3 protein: CASSDDRVGYEQYF
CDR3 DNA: TGTGCCAGCAGTGACGACAGGGTTGGCTACGAGCAGTACTTC

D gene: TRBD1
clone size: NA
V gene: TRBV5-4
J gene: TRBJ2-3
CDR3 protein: CATLRGQGTDTQYF
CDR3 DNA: TGTGCCACTCTGAGGGGACAGGGGACAGATACGCAGTATTTT

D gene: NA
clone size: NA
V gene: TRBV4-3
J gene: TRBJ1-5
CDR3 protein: CASSQVQQYQPQHF
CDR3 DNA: TGCGCCAGCAGCCAAGTTCAACAGTATCAGCCCCAGCATTTT

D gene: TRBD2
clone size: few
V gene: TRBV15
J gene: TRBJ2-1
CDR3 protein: CATSRAGGPGEQFF
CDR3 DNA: TGTGCCACCAGCAGAGCGGGAGGGCCCGGTGAGCAGTTCTTC

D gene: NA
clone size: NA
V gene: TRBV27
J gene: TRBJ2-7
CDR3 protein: CASSSSPEARQGEQYF
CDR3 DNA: TGTGCCAGCAGTTCCTCCCCCGAGGCCCGCCAGGGCGAGCAGTACTTC

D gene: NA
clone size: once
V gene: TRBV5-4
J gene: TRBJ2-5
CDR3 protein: CASSTYSLETQYF
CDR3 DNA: TGTGCCAGCAGCACCTACTCTCTAGAGACCCAGTACTTC

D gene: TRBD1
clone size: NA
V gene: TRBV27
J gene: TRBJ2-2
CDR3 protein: CASSLEGAITGELFF
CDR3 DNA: TGTGCCAGCAGTTTAGAGGGGGCGATAACCGGGGAGCTGTTTTTT

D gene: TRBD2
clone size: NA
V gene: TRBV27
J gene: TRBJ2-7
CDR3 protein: CASSTAGGLRAYEQYF
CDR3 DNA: TGTGCCAGCAGTACGGCGGGAGGCCTCCGGGCCTACGAGCAGTACTTC

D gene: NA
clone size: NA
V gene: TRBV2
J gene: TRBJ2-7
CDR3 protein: CASSAQWEQYF
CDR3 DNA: TGTGCCAGCAGTGCCCAGTGGGAGCAGTACTTC

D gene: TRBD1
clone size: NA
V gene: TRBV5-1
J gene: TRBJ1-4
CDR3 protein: CASSRGQGGEKLFF
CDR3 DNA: TGCGCCAGCAGCCGAGGGCAGGGGGGAGAAAAACTGTTTTTT

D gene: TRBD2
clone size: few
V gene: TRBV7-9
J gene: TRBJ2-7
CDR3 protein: CASSGTNSYEQYF
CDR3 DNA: TGTGCCAGCAGCGGGACTAACTCCTACGAGCAGTACTTC